These 2 T cell receptor beta chains were sequenced from one sample in a study of control samples from healthy donors and cancer patients. Some clones are missing from TCRdb's copy, which holds only in-frame ones; the method was immunoSEQ multiplex PCR. In the table there are 100,000 to 120,000 clones, around 87% of which are singletons. The sequenced sample was PBMCs. These receptors all stem from a woman aged 55-70 years with lung cancer.

The chain recombines TRBV10-3 with TRBJ1-3, with D maybe TRBD1 (5 bases). The CDR3 contains 18 residues. Germline lookup yields CDR1 ENHRY and CDR2 SYGVKD. Trimming took off 0 bases at V and 0 bases at J, with 15 bases between the two ends. CDR3 in DNA: TGTGCCATCAGTGAGTCCCAAATGGGGGTCAGCTCTGGAAACACCATATATTTT. Translation: CAISESQMGVSSGNTIYF.

The DNA for the CDR3 is TGTGCCAGCAGCCTTGGACACATCTACGAGCAGTACTTC. This sequence encodes CASSLGHIYEQYF. The V gene is TRBV12-3 or TRBV12-4, the J gene TRBJ2-7; tentatively, D is TRBD1 (5 bases). V lost 6 bases to trimming and J lost 3 bases, with 12 bases between them. This CDR3 comprises 13 residues.